The present TCR beta chain was sequenced within a study of radiotherapy plus CTLA-4 blockade in lung cancer (dated by TCRdb to the late 2010s). Background on the whole study: Objective responses were observed in 18% of enrolled patients, and disease control was achieved in 30% to 40%.

What the study reported, not specific to this receptor: The strongest predictors of response were reported to be early dynamic shifts in blood T cell clones along with a rise in serum interferon-beta following radiation. After treatment with radiotherapy and ipilimumab, TCR clones that came from tumors expanded in the peripheral blood.

Library prep was done by the immunoSEQ multiplex PCR assay. Sourced from immuneACCESS, this table was stored by TCRdb with only in-frame sequences that have V and J called. A share of the clones is absent; for the studies checked, an unresolved V gene accounts for under half, and the remainder has no known explanation. This sample lists about 73,000 clones; about nine tenths were detected once. The leading ten clones occupy over 35% of the sample. Trimming leaves V shorter by 1 base and J shorter by 6 bases, with the junction holding 7 bases beyond the gene matches. According to the germline V gene (reference sequence), CDR1 reads LNHNV and CDR2 reads YYDKDF. The CDR3 holds 16 amino acids from the cysteine to the phenylalanine. Solely the CDR3 DNA is kept, with 48 bases framed from the first base. As regards this clone: Its antigen is currently not known. Per-base qualities were not stored, and no clone one base away is much larger.

Focal radiation therapy combined with CTLA-4 blockade (ipilimumab) was tested in patients with chemo-refractory metastatic non-small-cell lung cancer. This TCR was sampled from a human donor with non-small cell lung cancer that progressed on radiotherapy plus ipilimumab. The rearrangement combines TRBV15 with TRBJ2-1; 9 bases in between match TRBD1. The sample here was peripheral blood, taken from a patient treated with radiotherapy plus ipilimumab. The CDR3 has the sequence CATSRGRDRAFNEQFF. The nucleotides are TGTGCCACCAGCAGAGGAAGGGACAGGGCCTTCAATGAGCAGTTCTTC.